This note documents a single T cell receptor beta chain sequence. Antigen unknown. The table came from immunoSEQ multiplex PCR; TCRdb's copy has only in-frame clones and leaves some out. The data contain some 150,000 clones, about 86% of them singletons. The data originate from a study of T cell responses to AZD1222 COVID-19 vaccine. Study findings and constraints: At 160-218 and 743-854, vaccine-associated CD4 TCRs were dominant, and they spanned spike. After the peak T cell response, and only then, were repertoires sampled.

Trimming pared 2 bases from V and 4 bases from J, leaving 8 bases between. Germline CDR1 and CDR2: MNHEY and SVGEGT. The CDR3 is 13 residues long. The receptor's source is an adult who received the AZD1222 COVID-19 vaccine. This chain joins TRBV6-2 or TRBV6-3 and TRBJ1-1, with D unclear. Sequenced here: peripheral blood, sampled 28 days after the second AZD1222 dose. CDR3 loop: CASSYRLATEAFF. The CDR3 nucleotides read TGTGCCAGCAGTTACCGGTTGGCCACTGAAGCTTTCTTT.